What follows are 16 T cell receptor beta chains derived from one specimen sequenced in a study of T cell repertoires in cytomegalovirus infection. Their specific antigens are unknown. TCRdb reprocessed the reads via MiXCR and lists one record per CDR3 protein. The repertoire holds hundreds of thousands of distinct CDR3 sequences, around 32% seen once, with around an eighth in the top ten. The specimen was cultured CD8+ T cells from PBMCs, collected from culture after CMV antigen stimulation. The receptors were sampled from a human donor in good health (CMV status not recorded). Some clones in this sample may be carry-over from other donors' samples.

This clonotype was recorded a few times. This chain connects TRBV4-2 to TRBJ2-3; D possibly corresponds to TRBD1 (6 bases). The CDR3 length is 15 residues. Germline V lookup: CDR1 LGHNA, CDR2 YNFKEQ. V lost 0 bases and J lost 4, with 11 bases in between. CDR3 in amino acids: CASSQEGHRADTQYF. The CDR3 nucleotides are TGTGCCAGCAGCCAAGAGGGACATCGTGCAGATACGCAGTATTTT.

This clonotype was seen only a few times. The J gene is TRBJ1-6, the V gene TRBV28; 7 nucleotides line up with TRBD1. CDR1 and CDR2 (germline): MDHEN, SYDVKM. V gave up 6 bases and J gave up 9 bases; unmatched junction bases: 2. This CDR3 has 12 amino acids. This CDR3 reads CASRRQGSPLHF. CDR3 nucleotide sequence: TGTGCCAGCAGGAGACAGGGTTCACCCCTCCACTTT.

This clonotype turned up a few times. The chain links TRBV7-2 to TRBJ2-2; D unclear. Germline-derived CDR1 and CDR2 are SGHTA and FQGNSA. The CDR3 has 17 amino acids. Trimming shortened V by 1 base and J by 0 bases, and 12 bases separated the two germline ends. DNA of the CDR3: TGTGCCAGCAGCTTAGGACGGCGCACTACGAACACCGGGGAGCTGTTTTTT. Translating gives CASSLGRRTTNTGELFF.

The chain combines TRBV20-1 with TRBJ2-5; perhaps TRBD2 as D (5 bases). Looked up from germline, CDR1 is DFQATT and CDR2 is SNEGSKA (reference sequence). The V gene lost 6 bases and the J gene lost 5 bases, with 19 bases spanning the gap. The CDR3 has 14 amino acids. The CDR3 protein is CSAGRGGRVETQYF. In nucleotides, the CDR3 is TGCAGTGCCGGACGGGGTGGGAGAGTGGAGACCCAGTACTTC.

This clonotype was seen more than once but under ten times. The DNA for the CDR3 is TGTGCCAGCAGCCCTCTTGCCCAAGAGACCCAGTACTTC. Amino acid sequence: CASSPLAQETQYF. V usage is TRBV7-9 and J usage is TRBJ2-5; D not resolved. The CDR3 spans 13 residues. The germline V and J ends were trimmed by 5 bases and 1 base, with 8 bases remaining between them. CDR1 is SEHNR and CDR2 is FQNEAQ in the germline V gene (reference sequence).

This clonotype was seen a handful of times. The V call is TRBV10-3, the J call TRBJ2-1; D call uncertain. Trimming pared 3 bases from V and 8 bases from J, leaving 17 bases between. The germline gives CDR1 ENHRY, CDR2 SYGVKD. The CDR3 loop spans 15 amino acids. CDR3 in amino acids: CAISEPIARVDEQFF. The CDR3 nucleotides are TGTGCCATCAGTGAACCTATCGCTCGGGTGGATGAGCAGTTCTTC.

This clonotype was seen ten or more times. V is TRBV4-1 and J is TRBJ1-2; D is unclear. The germline CDR1 and CDR2 sequences are MGHRA and YSYEKL. The CDR3 is 12 residues long. Trimming removed 4 bases at V and 6 bases at J, with 9 bases between. The CDR3 DNA reads as TGCGCCAGCAGCCTACACGGGGATGGCTACACCTTC. Its protein is CASSLHGDGYTF.

In this sample, this clonotype turned up many times. The rearrangement uses TRBV7-2 and TRBJ2-1; D is unclear. The CDR3 extends over 14 amino acids. V was shortened by 8 bases and J by 4 bases, with 15 bases between the two germline ends. Germline CDR1 SGHTA, CDR2 FQGNSA. In nucleotides, the CDR3 is TGTGCCAGCTGCCTAACGTCACAGTACAATGAGCAGTTCTTC. As protein: CASCLTSQYNEQFF.

This clonotype was recorded a few times. The chain uses TRBV27 and TRBJ2-3, with 8 nucleotides matching TRBD1. Germline CDR1 and CDR2: MNHEY and SMNVEV (reference sequence). The CDR3 runs to 16 residues. V was clipped by 3 bases and J by 4 bases; unmatched bases: 9. The CDR3 loop reads CASSFLKTGGSDTQYF. The CDR3 DNA sequence: TGTGCCAGCAGTTTTCTTAAAACAGGGGGGTCAGATACGCAGTATTTT.

The rearrangement uses TRBV27 and TRBJ1-1, with D possibly TRBD1 on 5 matching bases. Germline CDR1 reads MNHEY; CDR2 reads SMNVEV (reference sequence). Trimming took off 1 base at V and 1 base at J, with 16 bases between the two ends. This CDR3 has 17 amino acids. CDR3 in amino acids: CASSLYPGRGGNTEAFF. The CDR3 DNA reads TGTGCCAGCAGTTTATATCCAGGGCGAGGTGGGAACACTGAAGCTTTCTTT.

This clonotype came up many times. The chain links TRBV6-6 to TRBJ2-7; D is uncertain. CDR3 length: 13 amino acids. Germline CDR1 and CDR2: MNHNY and SVGAGI (reference sequence). The V end was cut by 0 bases, the J end by 6 bases, with 9 bases between. This chain's CDR3 is CASSYSPGPEQYV. The CDR3 coding sequence is TGTGCCAGCAGTTACTCTCCAGGTCCCGAGCAGTACGTC.

This clonotype was observed a handful of times. J is TRBJ2-3 and V is TRBV25-1; TRBD1 agrees at 8 bases. Trimming at V came to 8 bases and at J to 4 bases, leaving 8 bases not matched to a gene. The CDR3 runs to 14 residues. The germline gives CDR1 MGHDK, CDR2 SYGVNS. The CDR3 coding sequence is TGTGCCAGCTTCTGGACAGGGCTCCCAGATACGCAGTATTTT. It yields the protein CASFWTGLPDTQYF.

The genes are TRBV5-1 and TRBJ2-3; the match to TRBD2 covers 7 bases. Per the germline V gene, CDR1 is SGHRS and CDR2 is YFSETQ. With V trimmed by 0 bases and J by 2 bases, 9 bases remained unmatched. This CDR3 spans 17 amino acids. CDR3 region: CASSLGGGGGSTDTQYF. CDR3 DNA: TGCGCCAGCAGCTTGGGGGGTGGCGGGGGATCCACAGATACGCAGTATTTT.

The V call is TRBV5-6, the J call TRBJ2-1; tentatively, D is TRBD1 (5 bases). The length of the CDR3 is 12 residues. Trimming stripped 5 bases from V and 11 bases from J, with 14 bases between. Germline loops: CDR1 SGHDT, CDR2 YYEEEE. The CDR3: CASSLQDRKQFF. The CDR3 DNA reads as TGTGCCAGCAGTTTACAGGATAGAAAGCAGTTCTTC.

This clonotype was recorded a few times. V gene TRBV5-5 combines with J gene TRBJ1-2; D is unresolved. This CDR3 is built from 14 residues. The V gene's germline CDR1 is SGHKS and CDR2 YYEKEE (reference sequence). Trimming left V 0 bases short and J 4 bases short, with 10 bases between. In DNA, the CDR3 is TGTGCCAGCAGCTTGGATGGGATGGGCTATGGCTACACCTTC. Translated, it gives CASSLDGMGYGYTF.

This clonotype has ten or more counts. The rearrangement links TRBV6-1 to TRBJ2-7; D ambiguous. Germline V gives CDR1 MNHNS, CDR2 SASEGT. Trimming removed 6 bases at V and 1 base at J, with 7 bases between. The CDR3 spans 12 residues. DNA for the CDR3: TGTGCCAGCAGAGATGGGTCCTACGAGCAGTACTTC. This translates into CASRDGSYEQYF.